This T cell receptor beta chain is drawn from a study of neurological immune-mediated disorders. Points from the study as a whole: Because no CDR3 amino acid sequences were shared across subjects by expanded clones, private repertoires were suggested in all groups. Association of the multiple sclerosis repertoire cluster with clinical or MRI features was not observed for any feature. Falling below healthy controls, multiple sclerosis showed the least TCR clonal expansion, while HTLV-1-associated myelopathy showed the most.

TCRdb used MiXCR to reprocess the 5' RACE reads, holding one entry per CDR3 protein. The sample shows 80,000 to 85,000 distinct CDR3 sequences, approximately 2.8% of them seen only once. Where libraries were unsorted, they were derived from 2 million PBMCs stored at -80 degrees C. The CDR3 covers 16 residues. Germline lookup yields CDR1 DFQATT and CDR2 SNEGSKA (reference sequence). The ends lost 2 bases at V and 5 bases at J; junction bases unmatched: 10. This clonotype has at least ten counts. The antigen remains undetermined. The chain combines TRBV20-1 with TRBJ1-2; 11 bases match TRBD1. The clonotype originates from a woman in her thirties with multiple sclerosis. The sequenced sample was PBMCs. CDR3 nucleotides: TGCAGTGCTAGAAGGACAGGGGGCCTCTTCATGTATGGCTACACCTTC. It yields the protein CSARRTGGLFMYGYTF.